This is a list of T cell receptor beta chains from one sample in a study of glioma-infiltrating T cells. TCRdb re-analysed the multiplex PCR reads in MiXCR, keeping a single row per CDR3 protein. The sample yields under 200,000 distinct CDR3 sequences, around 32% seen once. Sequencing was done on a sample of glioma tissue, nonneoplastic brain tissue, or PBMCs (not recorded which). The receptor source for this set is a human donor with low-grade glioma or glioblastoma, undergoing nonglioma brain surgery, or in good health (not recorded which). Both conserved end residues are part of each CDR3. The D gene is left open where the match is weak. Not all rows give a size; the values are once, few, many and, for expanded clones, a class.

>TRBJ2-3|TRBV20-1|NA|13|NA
CSAREAATETQYF
TGCAGTGCTAGAGAGGCGGCCACAGAAACTCAGTATTTT
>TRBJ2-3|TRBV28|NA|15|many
CASSSSFAYGDTQYF
TGTGCCAGCAGTTCTTCTTTTGCCTACGGAGATACGCAGTATTTT
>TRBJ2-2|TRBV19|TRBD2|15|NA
CASRGNSGRTGELFF
TGTGCCAGTCGGGGTAACAGCGGGAGAACCGGGGAGCTGTTTTTT
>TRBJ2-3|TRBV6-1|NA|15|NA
CASSEEAASTDTQYF
TGTGCCAGCAGTGAAGAAGCGGCTAGCACAGATACGCAGTATTTT
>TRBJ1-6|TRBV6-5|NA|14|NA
CASSSGGPNSPLHF
TGTGCCAGCAGTTCCGGGGGGCCTAATTCACCCCTCCACTTT
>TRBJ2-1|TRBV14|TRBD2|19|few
CASSQEIGNSGRLLDEQFF
TGTGCCAGCAGCCAAGAAATTGGAAATAGCGGGAGGTTGTTGGATGAGCAGTTCTTC
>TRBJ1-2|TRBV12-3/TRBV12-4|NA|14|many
CASSFAGYAYGYTF
TGTGCCAGCAGTTTTGCGGGTTATGCTTATGGCTACACCTTC
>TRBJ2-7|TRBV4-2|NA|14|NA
CASSQDDSLYEQYF
TGTGCCAGCAGCCAAGATGACTCCCTCTACGAGCAGTACTTC
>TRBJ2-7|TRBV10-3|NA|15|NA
CAISEDEKGSYEQYF
TGTGCCATCAGTGAGGATGAGAAGGGGTCCTACGAGCAGTACTTC
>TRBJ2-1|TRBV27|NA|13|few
CASSLTSYHEQFF
TGTGCCAGCAGCCTCACTAGCTACCATGAGCAGTTCTTC
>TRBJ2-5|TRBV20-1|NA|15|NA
CSAKGGGVRQETQYF
TGCAGTGCCAAGGGGGGGGGGGTACGCCAAGAGACCCAGTACTTC
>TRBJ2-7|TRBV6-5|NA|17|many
CASSYQDRTRTKYEQYF
TGTGCCAGCAGTTACCAAGACAGGACTAGGACTAAGTACGAGCAGTACTTC
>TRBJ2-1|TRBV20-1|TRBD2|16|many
CSAARPGLASYNEQFF
TGCAGTGCCGCCAGACCTGGACTAGCTTCCTACAATGAGCAGTTCTTC
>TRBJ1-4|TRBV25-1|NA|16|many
CASSELLTSTNEKLFF
TGTGCCAGCAGTGAATTGCTTACATCAACTAATGAAAAACTGTTTTTT
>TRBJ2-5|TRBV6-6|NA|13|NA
CASSWDWSATQYF
TGTGCCAGCAGCTGGGACTGGAGTGCGACCCAGTACTTC
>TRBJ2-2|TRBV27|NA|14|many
CASSWTLLGGELFF
TGTGCCAGCAGTTGGACACTCCTCGGCGGGGAGCTGTTTTTT